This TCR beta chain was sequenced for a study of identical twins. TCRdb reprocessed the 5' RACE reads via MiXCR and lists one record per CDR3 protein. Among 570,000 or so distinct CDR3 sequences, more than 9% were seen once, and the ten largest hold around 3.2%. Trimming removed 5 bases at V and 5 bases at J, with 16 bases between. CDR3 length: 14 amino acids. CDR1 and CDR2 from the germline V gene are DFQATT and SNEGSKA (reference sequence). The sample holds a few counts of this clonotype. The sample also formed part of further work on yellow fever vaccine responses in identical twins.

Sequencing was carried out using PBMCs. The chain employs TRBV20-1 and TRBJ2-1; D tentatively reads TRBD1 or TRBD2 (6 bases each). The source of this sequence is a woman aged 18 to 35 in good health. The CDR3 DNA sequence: TGCAGTGCTGCACGGGGGCTTATAGACAATGAGCAGTTCTTC. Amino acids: CSAARGLIDNEQFF.